These T cell receptor beta chains were read from a single sample in a study of technical replicates of blood from a handful of donors. Method: immunoSEQ multiplex PCR; TCRdb's copy keeps in-frame clones and lacks some. The data contain about 71,000 clones, 80% to 95% of them singletons. The specimen was T cells isolated from PBMCs. These receptors were collected from a human donor in good health. The CDR3 runs from the conserved cysteine through the conserved F or W.

v_call | cdr3_aa
TRBV30 | CAWSVIAGHIYGYTF
TRBV30 | CAWSGGAGQDEKLFF
TRBV6-4 | CASSEVEKSIQYF
TRBV28 | CASSLFGGTGELFF
TRBV28 | CASSLDRPNTEAFF
TRBV7-9 | CASSPNRENTEAFF
TRBV30 | CAWSRRGLSSYNEQFF
TRBV5-6 | CASSLQDSYYEQYF
TRBV7-9 | CASSRDLDAQPQHF
TRBV10-3 | CAISDTQLRVGNTEAFF
TRBV27 | CASSQGPGTQYF
TRBV19 | CASSVDRELDEQFF
TRBV9 | CASSVAGSENTEAFF
TRBV12-5 | CASGLVLTTNEQFF
TRBV7-9 | CASSQPAGGGYEQYF
TRBV2 | CASTIAGGLYEQYF
TRBV18 | CASSPRGALAGEGSYEQYF